Given below is one T cell receptor beta chain in context. Its target is not known. This specimen comes from a study of T cell responses to AZD1222 COVID-19 vaccine. Study observations and caveats: Sampling captured repertoires only after the peak T cell response.

Profiled with immunoSEQ multiplex PCR; TCRdb holds only in-frame clones, not every one. The sample has some 200,000 clones; under 95% are singletons. Germline V gene lookup returns CDR1 KGHSH and CDR2 LQKENI. V was pared by 0 bases and J by 4 bases, with 3 bases between. CDR3 length: 13 residues. V is TRBV18 and J is TRBJ2-2; no clear D. The source is an adult who received the AZD1222 COVID-19 vaccine. The source was peripheral blood, collected 28 days after the second AZD1222 dose. The CDR3 DNA reads as TGTGCCAGCTCACCACCCAGCACCGGGGAGCTGTTTTTT. Translating gives CASSPPSTGELFF.